The T cell receptor beta chain described here comes from a study of cytomegalovirus exposure and HLA in healthy donors. Study-level points and caveats: In vitro, three CMV-associated chains proved specific for CMV antigens. TCR beta chains numbering more than 150 were designated cytomegalovirus-associated. Whilst most TCR sequences proved rare, a subset of public TCRs occurred across many donors.

The CDR3 covers 15 residues. Germline assignment: CDR1 MDHEN and CDR2 SYDVKM. V was shortened by 3 bases and J by 4 bases, with 15 bases between the two germline ends. The method was immunoSEQ multiplex PCR; TCRdb's version includes in-frame clones alone and lacks a portion of them. The data show approximately 41,000 clones, 80% to 95% seen once. In the case of this clone: Its matching antigen is unknown.

The chain links TRBV28 to TRBJ1-1, with D uncertain. Sequencing was performed on PBMCs. This receptor was obtained from a man aged 18-30 years in good health and CMV-seronegative. The CDR3 protein is CASSLAAPGATEAFF. In DNA, the CDR3 is TGTGCCAGCAGTTTGGCGGCCCCGGGAGCCACTGAAGCTTTCTTT.